This entry features one T cell receptor beta chain sequence. Its antigen is still unknown. No per-base quality is available; no much larger clone lies one base away. This entry is derived from a study of vaccination effects on CD4 cells after COVID-19 (dated by TCRdb to between 2022 and 2023). As for the study more broadly: In the ViraFEST assay, PBMC were stimulated with viral peptide pools, and antigen-specific CD4+ T cell clonotypes were then identified by expansion using TCR sequencing. Two doses of either the BNT162b2 or the mRNA-1273 mRNA SARS-CoV-2 vaccine were administered to participants. Each well held around 2 million PBMC cultured in IMDM containing roughly 5% human AB serum, 8 to 10 IU/ml IL-2 and gentamicin, along with roughly 10 ug/ml peptides. SARS-CoV-2 spike-specific CD4+ TCR repertoires were compared before and after mRNA vaccination in COVID-19 convalescent patients and in infection-naive vaccine recipients. Pre-vaccine samples were collected from two convalescent patients 16 days and one week before the first dose, corresponding to 142 and 148 days after COVID-19 diagnosis. Cultures from other donors in the study were sequenced using the Oncomine TCR Beta short-read assay on an Illumina iSeq 100. Altogether, some 11 COVID-19 convalescent patients and a few SARS-CoV-2-naive healthy vaccine recipients made up the full study.

Libraries were built with the immunoSEQ multiplex PCR assay. TCR beta CDR3 sequencing was performed on DNA from the cultured, isolated CD4+ T cells. In the authors' own workflow: Non-productive TCR sequences were removed, reads were trimmed to the CDR3 region, and CDR3s of at least 7 amino acids were retained. Antigen-specific clonotypes were identified with the MANAFEST web app by comparing expansion in peptide wells against reference cultures. To be called positive, a clone needed expansion at FDR<0.05 compared with the reference and with all other wells, an odds ratio greater than 5, and a frequency greater than 0.1% in two replicate wells. Cross-reactive clonotypes were defined as significantly expanded in SARS-CoV-2 spike wells and in at least one common cold coronavirus spike condition. Levenshtein distance calculated with the stringdist R package was used to assess CDR3 similarity, and unrooted trees were constructed with ape in R 3.6.1. TCRdb carries this immuneACCESS record with in-frame sequences only. Its versions omit some clonotypes, under half of them owing to an unresolved V gene in the studies checked, with the rest unexplained. The V and J calls and clone size come from that table; D and trimming were worked out from the DNA. The sample table records around 50,000 clones; about three quarters of these occur just once. The biggest ten clones account for 12% of the sample.

After about 10 days of culture, CD4+ T cells were isolated with the EasySep CD4+ T cell isolation kit. Convalescent patients had PCR-confirmed SARS-CoV-2 infection between March and December 2020, before Alpha, Beta and Delta variants emerged in the United States. Half of the culture medium was replaced with fresh IL-2-containing medium on days 3 and 7. Unless noted otherwise, every peptide stimulation condition was cultured in triplicate wells. PBMC were separated from whole blood using Ficoll-Paque Plus gradient centrifugation and were then either cryopreserved at -140C or used fresh. Genomic DNA was extracted from cultured CD4+ T cells with the QIAamp micro DNA kit. The germline V gene supplies CDR1 LGHNA and CDR2 YSLEER. Trimming costs V 2 bases and J 3 bases, and their ends lie 17 bases apart. From its cysteine to its phenylalanine, the CDR3 spans 17 amino acids. The read is trimmed to its CDR3 DNA, 51 bases read in frame from base 1.

What the study reported, not specific to this receptor: For convalescent patients, new clones induced by the vaccine made up most of the post-vaccine spike-reactive repertoire, and these new clones were largely distinct from the clones induced by infection. Marked clonal contraction was observed in both infection-induced and vaccine-induced clones at late post-vaccination timepoints, consistent with waning T cell responses. Limitations of the study were the small number of convalescent patients and the absence of early post-infection timepoints.

The chain was built from TRBV4-3 and TRBJ2-4; perhaps TRBD1 is the D gene, with 6 bases matching. The sample in question was CD4+ T cells from PBMCs cultured without peptide, obtained before COVID-19 vaccination. This clonotype was sampled from a human donor who had a prior SARS-CoV-2 infection. The CDR3 is CASSQRHRAFGKNIQYF. The nucleotide sequence reads TGCGCCAGCAGCCAACGCCACAGGGCTTTCGGCAAAAACATTCAGTACTTC.